The entry that follows covers one T cell receptor beta chain sequence. The target of this receptor is not known. The input lacks base qualities; no much larger clone sits a single base away. From a lookup of the germline V gene, CDR1 and CDR2 are SGHRS and YFSETQ. Trimming removed 7 bases from V and 3 bases from J; the gene matches leave 8 bases unexplained. The CDR3, from cysteine to phenylalanine, totals 14 residues. CDR3 DNA only is kept here, 42 bases in frame from base 1. To prepare the library, the immunoSEQ multiplex PCR assay was applied. The source is immuneACCESS, and TCRdb retained only in-frame sequences with V and J called. Part of the clones is not carried over; for the studies checked, unresolved V genes explain less than half of this, and the remainder is unexplained. The sample profile shows about 88,000 clones; around 89% of them were found once. The ten biggest clones cover roughly 1.7% of the sample.

The data belong to a study of T cells after somatic rescue of genetic block (TCRdb year 2020). A note on the overall study: The study assessed how robust, over the long term, a T-cell system was when the system had developed through somatic rescue of a genetic block in T-cell development.

The source of this sequence is a woman aged 18 to 35. Sequences were obtained from peripheral blood mononuclear cells (PBMCs). The chain employs TRBV5-1 and TRBJ2-7, and 9 junction bases match TRBD2. The CDR3 region: CASQRGSGSYEQYF. The nucleotides read TGCGCCAGCCAGCGGGGTAGCGGGAGCTACGAGCAGTACTTC.